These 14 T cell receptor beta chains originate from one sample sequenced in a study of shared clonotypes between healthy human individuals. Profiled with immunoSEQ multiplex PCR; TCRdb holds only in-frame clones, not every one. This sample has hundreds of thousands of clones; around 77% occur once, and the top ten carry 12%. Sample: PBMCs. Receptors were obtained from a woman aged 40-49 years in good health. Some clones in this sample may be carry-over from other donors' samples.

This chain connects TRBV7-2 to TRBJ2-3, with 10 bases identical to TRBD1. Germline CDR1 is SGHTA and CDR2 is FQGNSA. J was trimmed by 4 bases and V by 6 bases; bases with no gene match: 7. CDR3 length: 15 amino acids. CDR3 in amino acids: CASRFGTGAADTQYF. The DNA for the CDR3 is TGTGCCAGCAGGTTCGGGACAGGGGCGGCAGATACGCAGTATTTT.

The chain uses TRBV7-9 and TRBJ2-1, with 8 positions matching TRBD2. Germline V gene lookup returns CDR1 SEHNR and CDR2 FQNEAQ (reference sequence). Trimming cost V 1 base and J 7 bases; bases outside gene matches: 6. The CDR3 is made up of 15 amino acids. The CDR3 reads CASSLDAGGYNEQFF. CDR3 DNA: TGTGCCAGCAGCTTAGATGCGGGAGGTTATAATGAGCAGTTCTTC.

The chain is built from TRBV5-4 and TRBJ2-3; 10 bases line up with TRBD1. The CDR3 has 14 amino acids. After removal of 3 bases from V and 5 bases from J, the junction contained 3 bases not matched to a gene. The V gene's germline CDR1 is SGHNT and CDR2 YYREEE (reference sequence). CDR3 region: CASSSRTGGDTQYF. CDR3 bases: TGTGCCAGCAGCTCAAGGACAGGGGGAGATACGCAGTATTTT.

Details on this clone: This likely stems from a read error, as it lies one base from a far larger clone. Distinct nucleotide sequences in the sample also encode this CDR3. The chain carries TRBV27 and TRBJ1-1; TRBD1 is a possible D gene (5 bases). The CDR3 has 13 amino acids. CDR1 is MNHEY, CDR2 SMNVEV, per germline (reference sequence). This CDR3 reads CASSLSRDTEAFF. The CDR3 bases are TGTGCCAGTAGTTTAAGCAGGGACACTGAAGCTTTCTTT.

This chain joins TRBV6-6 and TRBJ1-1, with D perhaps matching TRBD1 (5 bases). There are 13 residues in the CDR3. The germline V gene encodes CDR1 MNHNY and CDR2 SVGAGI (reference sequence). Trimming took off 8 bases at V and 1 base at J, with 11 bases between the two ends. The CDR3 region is CASRAGGNTEAFF. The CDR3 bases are TGTGCCAGCCGGGCCGGGGGGAACACTGAAGCTTTCTTT.

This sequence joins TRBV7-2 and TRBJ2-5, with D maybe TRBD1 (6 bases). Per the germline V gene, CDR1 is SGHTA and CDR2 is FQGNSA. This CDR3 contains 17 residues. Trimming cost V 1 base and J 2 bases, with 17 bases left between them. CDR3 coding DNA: TGTGCCAGCAGCTTAGAGTGGTACAGGGCCATTCAAGAGACCCAGTACTTC. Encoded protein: CASSLEWYRAIQETQYF.

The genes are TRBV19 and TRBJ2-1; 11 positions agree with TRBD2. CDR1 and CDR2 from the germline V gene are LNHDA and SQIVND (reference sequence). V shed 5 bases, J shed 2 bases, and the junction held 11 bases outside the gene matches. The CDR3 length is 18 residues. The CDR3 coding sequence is TGTGCCAGTAGTCCCTGGACTAGCGGGCTCCTAACCTACAATGAGCAGTTCTTC. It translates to CASSPWTSGLLTYNEQFF.

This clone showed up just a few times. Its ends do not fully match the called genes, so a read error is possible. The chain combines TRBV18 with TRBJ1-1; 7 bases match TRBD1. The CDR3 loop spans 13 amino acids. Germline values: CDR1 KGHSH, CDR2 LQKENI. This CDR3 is CASTPGQGAEAFF. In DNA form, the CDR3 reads TGTGCCAGCACACCGGGGCAGGGGGCTGAAGCTTTCTTT.

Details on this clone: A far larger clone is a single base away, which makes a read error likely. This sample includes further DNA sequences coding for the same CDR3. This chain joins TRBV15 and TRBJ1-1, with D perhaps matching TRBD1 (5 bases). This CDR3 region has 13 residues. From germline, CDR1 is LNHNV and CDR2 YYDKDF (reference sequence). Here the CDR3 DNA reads TGTGCTACCGGCGCATGGGGGGTAACTGAAGCTTTCTTT. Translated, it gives CATGAWGVTEAFF.

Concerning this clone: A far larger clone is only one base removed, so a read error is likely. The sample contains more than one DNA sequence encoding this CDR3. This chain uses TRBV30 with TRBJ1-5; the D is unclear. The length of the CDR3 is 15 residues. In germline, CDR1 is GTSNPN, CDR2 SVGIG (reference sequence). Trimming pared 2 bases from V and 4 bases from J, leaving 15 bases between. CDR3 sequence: CAWSRGVGGNQPQHF. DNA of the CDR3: TGTGCCTGGAGTCGAGGAGTTGGTGGAAATCAGCCCCAGCATTTT.

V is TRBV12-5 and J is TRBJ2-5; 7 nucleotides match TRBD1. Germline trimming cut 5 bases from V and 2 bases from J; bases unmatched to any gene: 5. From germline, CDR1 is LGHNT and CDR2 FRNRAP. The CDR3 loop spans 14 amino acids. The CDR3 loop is CASGVGTDQETQYF. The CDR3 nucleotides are TGTGCTAGTGGTGTAGGGACAGATCAAGAGACCCAGTACTTC.

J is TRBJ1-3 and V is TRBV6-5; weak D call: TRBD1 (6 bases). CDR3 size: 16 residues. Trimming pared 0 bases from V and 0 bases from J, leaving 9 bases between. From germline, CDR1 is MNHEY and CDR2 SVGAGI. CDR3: CASSYSQGYSGNTIYF. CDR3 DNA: TGTGCCAGCAGTTACTCACAGGGCTACTCTGGAAACACCATATATTTT.

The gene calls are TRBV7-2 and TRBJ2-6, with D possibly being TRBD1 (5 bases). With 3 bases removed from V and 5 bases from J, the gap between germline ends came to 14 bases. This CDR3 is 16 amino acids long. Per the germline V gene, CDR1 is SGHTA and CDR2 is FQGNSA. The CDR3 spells CASSFAPGSRANVLTF. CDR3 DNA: TGTGCCAGCAGCTTTGCCCCAGGGTCAAGGGCCAACGTCCTGACTTTC.

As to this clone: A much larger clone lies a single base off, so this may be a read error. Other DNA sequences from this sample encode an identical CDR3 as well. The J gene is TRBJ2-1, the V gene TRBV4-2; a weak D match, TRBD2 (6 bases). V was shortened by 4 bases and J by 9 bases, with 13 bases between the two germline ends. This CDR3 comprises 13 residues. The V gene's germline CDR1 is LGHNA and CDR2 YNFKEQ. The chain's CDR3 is CASSPPEGTEQFF. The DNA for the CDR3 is TGTGCCAGCAGCCCACCGGAGGGTACTGAGCAGTTCTTC.